What follows is one TCR beta chain and its context. Germline assignment: CDR1 SGHTA and CDR2 FQGNSA. CDR3 length equals 15 residues. The V gene lost 8 bases and the J gene lost 7 bases, with 21 bases spanning the gap. The data stem from a study of blood T cell repertoires in COVID-19. Whole-study context: Italy, Spain and the United States were the sources of the convalescent and acute COVID-19 samples. The cDNA or gDNA used as material had been derived from T cells, B-cell-depleted T cells, or PBMCs.

How the authors handled the data: Reference gene primer amplification in the assay estimated nucleated cell counts. Data came from immunoSEQ multiplex PCR; TCRdb stores just in-frame clones and leaves some out. For V, J and clone size, that table is used; D and trimming come from the DNA. The table shows 300,000 to 400,000 clones, with more than 75% occurring only once. V usage is TRBV7-2 and J usage is TRBJ2-1; weak D call: TRBD1 (5 bases). The sequence derives from a woman in her late teens or twenties who had recovered from COVID-19. Sequenced: peripheral blood. The CDR3 protein is CASGAKYSALNEQFF. The CDR3, as DNA: TGTGCCAGCGGGGCCAAATATTCGGCGCTAAATGAGCAGTTCTTC.